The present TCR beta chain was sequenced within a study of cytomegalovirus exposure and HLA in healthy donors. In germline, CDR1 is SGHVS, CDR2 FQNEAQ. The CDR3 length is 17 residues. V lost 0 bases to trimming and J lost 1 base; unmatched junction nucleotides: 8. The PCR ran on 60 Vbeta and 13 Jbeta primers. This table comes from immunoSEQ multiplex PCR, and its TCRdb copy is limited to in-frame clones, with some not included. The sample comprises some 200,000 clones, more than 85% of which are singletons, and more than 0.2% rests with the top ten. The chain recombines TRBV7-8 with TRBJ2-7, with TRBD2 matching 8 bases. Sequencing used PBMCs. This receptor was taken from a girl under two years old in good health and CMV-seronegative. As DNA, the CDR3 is TGTGCCAGCAGCTTAGCCGGGGGGGACCGCCCGTCCTACGAGCAGTACTTC. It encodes CASSLAGGDRPSYEQYF.